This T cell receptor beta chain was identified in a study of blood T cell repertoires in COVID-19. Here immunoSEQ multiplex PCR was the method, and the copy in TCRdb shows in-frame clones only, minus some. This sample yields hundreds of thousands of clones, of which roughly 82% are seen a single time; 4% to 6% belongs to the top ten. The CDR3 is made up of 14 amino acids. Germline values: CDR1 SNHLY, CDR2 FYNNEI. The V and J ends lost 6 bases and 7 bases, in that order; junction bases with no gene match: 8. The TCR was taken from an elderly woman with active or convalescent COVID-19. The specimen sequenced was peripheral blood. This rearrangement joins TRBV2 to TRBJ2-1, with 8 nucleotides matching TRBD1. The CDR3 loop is CASSRRGQGNEQFF. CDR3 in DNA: TGTGCCAGCAGCCGCCGAGGACAGGGTAATGAGCAGTTCTTC.